The rows below give T cell receptor beta chains drawn from one sample of a study of shared clonotypes between healthy human individuals. Assay: immunoSEQ multiplex PCR; the TCRdb copy retains only in-frame clones and omits some. The table records under 1,900,000 clones, less than 99% of them present only once. The source material was naive CD4+ T cells sorted from blood. The receptors originated from a man aged 25-45 years in good health. The CDR3 runs from the conserved cysteine through the conserved F or W. Each record gives: D gene, clone size, J gene, V gene, CDR3 protein, CDR3 DNA. A D gene is named only where the DNA matches it firmly. Clone size, where shown, is once, few, many, or a class for clones that have expanded.

D: TRBD2
size: NA
J: TRBJ2-2
V: TRBV5-1
CDR3: CASSPYGLAGETGELFF
DNA: TGCGCCAGCAGCCCCTATGGACTAGCGGGAGAGACCGGGGAGCTGTTTTTT

D: NA
size: NA
J: TRBJ1-1
V: TRBV23-1
CDR3: CASPLCSGRRGGSYEAFF
DNA: TGCGCCAGCCCCCTATGTTCCGGTCGAAGGGGGGGTTCTTATGAAGCTTTCTTT

D: TRBD1
size: NA
J: TRBJ2-6
V: TRBV10-3
CDR3: CATPLNRDRGTGANVLTF
DNA: TGTGCCACTCCTTTGAATCGGGACAGGGGGACCGGGGCCAACGTCCTGACTTTC

D: NA
size: once
J: TRBJ2-5
V: TRBV11-2
CDR3: CASSLEAGETQYF
DNA: TGTGCCAGCAGCTTAGAGGCGGGGGAGACCCAGTACTTC

D: NA
size: NA
J: TRBJ2-7
V: TRBV2
CDR3: CASSDIYEQYF
DNA: TGTGCCAGCAGTGACATCTACGAGCAGTACTTC

D: TRBD2
size: once
J: TRBJ2-7
V: TRBV5-3
CDR3: CARSYLAGEAYEQYF
DNA: TGTGCCAGAAGTTATTTAGCGGGAGAGGCCTACGAGCAGTACTTC

D: TRBD2
size: NA
J: TRBJ2-7
V: TRBV15
CDR3: CATSSGLAGSYEQYF
DNA: TGTGCCACCAGCAGCGGACTAGCGGGATCTTACGAGCAGTACTTC

D: NA
size: NA
J: TRBJ1-5
V: TRBV5-4
CDR3: CASSLAGPNQPQHF
DNA: TGTGCCAGCAGCTTGGCTGGTCCAAATCAGCCCCAGCATTTT

D: NA
size: NA
J: TRBJ2-1
V: TRBV30
CDR3: CAWSAASYNEQFF
DNA: TGTGCCTGGAGTGCCGCATCGTACAATGAGCAGTTCTTC

D: NA
size: NA
J: TRBJ1-5
V: TRBV30
CDR3: CAWEATGLSNQPQHF
DNA: TGTGCCTGGGAAGCGACGGGGCTTAGCAATCAGCCCCAGCATTTT

D: TRBD2
size: NA
J: TRBJ2-7
V: TRBV15
CDR3: CATSGLAGVDAYEQYF
DNA: TGTGCCACCAGCGGACTAGCGGGAGTGGACGCCTACGAGCAGTACTTC

D: NA
size: NA
J: TRBJ1-1
V: TRBV7-6
CDR3: CASSLGWNTEAFF
DNA: TGTGCCAGCAGCTTAGGGTGGAACACTGAAGCTTTCTTT

D: TRBD1
size: NA
J: TRBJ2-7
V: TRBV29-1
CDR3: CSVGTDRYDEQYF
DNA: TGCAGCGTTGGAACGGACAGGTATGACGAGCAGTACTTC

D: TRBD2
size: NA
J: TRBJ2-7
V: TRBV27
CDR3: CASSFGRLAGSYEQYF
DNA: TGTGCCAGCAGTTTCGGGCGACTAGCGGGATCCTACGAGCAGTACTTC

D: NA
size: NA
J: TRBJ2-1
V: TRBV29-1
CDR3: CSARDGTLYNEQFF
DNA: TGCAGCGCCCGAGATGGGACACTCTACAATGAGCAGTTCTTC

D: NA
size: NA
J: TRBJ1-1
V: TRBV5-1
CDR3: CASSLDRVNTEAFF
DNA: TGCGCCAGCAGCTTGGACAGGGTGAACACTGAAGCTTTCTTT

D: TRBD2
size: NA
J: TRBJ2-5
V: TRBV30
CDR3: CAWSYLAGLRETQYF
DNA: TGTGCCTGGAGTTACTTAGCGGGGCTACGGGAGACCCAGTACTTC

D: TRBD1
size: NA
J: TRBJ2-5
V: TRBV18
CDR3: CASSPTGEVRETQYF
DNA: TGTGCCAGCTCACCGACAGGGGAGGTACGGGAGACCCAGTACTTC

D: NA
size: NA
J: TRBJ2-1
V: TRBV2
CDR3: CASSEALGAGHHEQFF
DNA: TGTGCCAGCAGTGAAGCGCTTGGGGCAGGGCACCATGAGCAGTTCTTC

D: TRBD2
size: NA
J: TRBJ2-7
V: TRBV11-2
CDR3: CASSLDGTNGQYF
DNA: TGTGCCAGCAGCTTAGATGGGACTAACGGGCAGTACTTC